Listed below are T cell receptor beta chains from one sample, sequenced in a study of T cells in Graves' hyperthyroidism and ophthalmopathy. MiXCR, applied by TCRdb to the multiplex PCR reads, yields one record per CDR3 protein. The sample holds hundreds of thousands of distinct CDR3 sequences, approximately 15% seen once. Sequenced sample: blood. The receptor source for this set is a man between 18 and 35 years old with Graves' ophthalmopathy. The CDR3 runs from the conserved cysteine through the conserved F or W. D genes are given only for firm matches. For some rows the clone size is stated as once, few or many, or as a class when expanded; others skip it.

d_gene,abundance,v_gene,j_gene,CDR3nt,CDR3aa
TRBD1,many,TRBV5-1,TRBJ2-3,TGCGCCAGCAGCTTGGAAGGGGGCAGGTTCCCGGATACGCAGTATTTT,CASSLEGGRFPDTQYF
.,few,TRBV27,TRBJ2-1,TGTGCCAGCAGTTTCTCAGCCGAGGGCTCCTACAATGAGCAGTTCTTC,CASSFSAEGSYNEQFF
.,.,TRBV5-1,TRBJ1-2,TGCGCCAGCAGCTTAGAGCTGGGGCTACCTAACTATGGCTACACCTTC,CASSLELGLPNYGYTF
.,many,TRBV6-1,TRBJ2-3,TGTGCCGGTCTGAACTTCGCGGGAAACACAGATACGCAGTATTTT,CAGLNFAGNTDTQYF
TRBD2,many,TRBV29-1,TRBJ2-3,TGCAGCGTTGATACTAGCGGGGGGGAGGATACGCAGTATTTT,CSVDTSGGEDTQYF
.,many,TRBV3-1,TRBJ1-2,TGTGCCAGCAGCCCGGGACGGTTTACAGACTACACCTTC,CASSPGRFTDYTF
TRBD1,many,TRBV7-8,TRBJ2-5,TGTGCCAGCCGAGGAAGGGACAGGGCACAAGAGACCCAGTACTTC,CASRGRDRAQETQYF
TRBD1,many,TRBV27,TRBJ1-6,TGTGCCAGCAGTTCCCGAATCGCGGCAGGGGGCTCCTATAATTCACCCCTCCACTTT,CASSSRIAAGGSYNSPLHF
TRBD2,many,TRBV5-1,TRBJ2-3,TGCGCCAGCAGACCCAATGGACTAGTCGGGTTCGGGGATACGCAGTATTTT,CASRPNGLVGFGDTQYF
TRBD2,many,TRBV30,TRBJ2-1,TGTGCCTGGCGGCGGGAGGGCCAGAATGAGCAGTTCTTC,CAWRREGQNEQFF
TRBD1,many,TRBV12-3/TRBV12-4,TRBJ1-1,TGTGCCAGCACCCTGACAGGGGGGAACACTGAAGCTTTCTTT,CASTLTGGNTEAFF
.,.,TRBV19,TRBJ2-7,TGTGCCAGTAGTATAGACGGGGACCGATCGCCTGAGCAGTACTTC,CASSIDGDRSPEQYF
.,.,TRBV5-1,TRBJ1-2,TGCGCCAGCAGCTTGGGGGGGGGGGGGCAGATGGACTACACCTTC,CASSLGGGGQMDYTF
TRBD2,many,TRBV2,TRBJ2-5,TGTGCCGCCCCCCCGGGAGAAGCGGGGGACCAAGAGACCCAGTACTTC,CAAPPGEAGDQETQYF
.,many,TRBV29-1,TRBJ1-1,TGCAGCGTTGAAGATCAGGGAGGGACTGAAGCTTTCTTT,CSVEDQGGTEAFF
.,many,TRBV6-1,TRBJ1-6,TGTGCCAGCAGTGAAGAAGGGATACCTAGACCCCTCCACTTT,CASSEEGIPRPLHF
.,few,TRBV10-2,TRBJ1-1,TGCGCCAGCAGTGAGGGGGAGGTACAGGGGAACACTGAAGCTTTCTTT,CASSEGEVQGNTEAFF
TRBD2,few,TRBV18,TRBJ2-3,TGTGCCAGCTCCCAGCGGGATGACACAGATACGCAGTATTTT,CASSQRDDTDTQYF
TRBD2,many,TRBV6-2/TRBV6-3,TRBJ2-3,TGTGCCAGCAGAAACCGGGGTAGCGGGAGGTCAGATACGCAGTATTTT,CASRNRGSGRSDTQYF
TRBD2,many,TRBV6-2/TRBV6-3,TRBJ2-7,TGTGCCAGCAACCACCCCTCTAGCGGGAGAGTCTACGAGCAGTACTTC,CASNHPSSGRVYEQYF
.,few,TRBV5-1,TRBJ2-7,TGCGCCAGCAGGACCCAGGAGGCCTACGAGCAGTACTTC,CASRTQEAYEQYF
TRBD2,.,TRBV20-1,TRBJ2-5,TGCAGACTAGCGGGGGGGCGGGAGACCCAGTACTTC,CRLAGGRETQYF
.,many,TRBV6-4,TRBJ1-2,TGTGCCAGCAGTCAACAGGGAAGCGGCTATGGCTACACCTTC,CASSQQGSGYGYTF
.,many,TRBV5-1,TRBJ2-3,TGCGCCAGCAGCTTGGCTCGTCTCACAGATACGCAGTATTTT,CASSLARLTDTQYF
TRBD1,.,TRBV7-9,TRBJ2-1,TGTGCCGGCAAGGCCGGGACAGCGTTCAATGGGCAGTTCTTC,CAGKAGTAFNGQFF
.,many,TRBV7-2,TRBJ2-1,TGTGCCAGCAGCTTAGACCAGGGTTATTATGAGCAGTTCTTC,CASSLDQGYYEQFF
.,few,TRBV15,TRBJ2-5,TGTGCCACCAGCAGCCAGACGGTGAATGCAGGGACCCAGTACTTC,CATSSQTVNAGTQYF
.,many,TRBV13,TRBJ2-7,TGTGCCAGCAGCTCGGGACTCTGGACCTACGAGCAGTACTTC,CASSSGLWTYEQYF
.,many,TRBV7-9,TRBJ2-7,TGTGCCAGCAGCTTAGTGGTACCAAACTACGAGCAGTACTTC,CASSLVVPNYEQYF
.,many,TRBV11-3,TRBJ1-6,TGTGCCAGCAGCTTAGGGGGTGCTGGTTCACCCCTCCACTTT,CASSLGGAGSPLHF
.,.,TRBV6-5,TRBJ1-5,TGTGCCAGCAGTTACCCAAAGAAGGGAGTCAATCAGCCCCAGCATTTT,CASSYPKKGVNQPQHF
TRBD2,few,TRBV3-1,TRBJ2-5,TGTGCCAGCAGGAAGCGGGGGGCCCAAGAGACCCAGTACTTC,CASRKRGAQETQYF
.,many,TRBV7-2,TRBJ1-5,TGTGCCAGCAGTATTAGCAGGGCGAGACAGCCCCAGCATTTT,CASSISRARQPQHF
TRBD2,many,TRBV5-4,TRBJ2-3,TGTGCCAGCAGCTTGACTAGCGGGGCAAGCACAGATACGCAGTATTTT,CASSLTSGASTDTQYF
TRBD2,few,TRBV7-9,TRBJ2-3,TGTGCCAGCAGCCCGTCCCTAGCGGGAGGGCGAGATACGCAGTATTTT,CASSPSLAGGRDTQYF
.,.,TRBV6-5,TRBJ1-1,TGTGCCAGCAGTTACTCGTTGGGGCTCGGTGAAGCTTTCTTT,CASSYSLGLGEAFF
.,many,TRBV6-5,TRBJ1-2,TGTGCCAGCAGTTACTCGGGTACAGCCTATGGCTACACCTTC,CASSYSGTAYGYTF